Listed below are T cell receptor beta chains from one sample, sequenced in a study of early T cells in non-severe SARS-CoV-2 infection. TCRdb re-derived calls from the 5' RACE reads in MiXCR, one entry per CDR3 protein. The sample shows roughly 53,000 distinct CDR3 sequences, less than 9.5% of them seen only once. The sample here was whole blood, taken at baseline. All receptors derive from an adult who was a healthcare worker with PCR-confirmed SARS-CoV-2 infection or an uninfected control (not recorded which). Each CDR3 is given with its conserved first and last residue. A D gene is named only where the DNA matches it firmly. Clone size is not always given. Where it is, it says once, few, many or a class for expanded clones.

CDR3nt,CDR3aa,abundance,j_gene,d_gene,v_gene
TGTGCTAGTGGTTTGCAGTACGAGCAGTACTTC,CASGLQYEQYF,few,TRBJ2-7,NA,TRBV12-5
TGTGCCAGCAGCTTGGACCCGACAGGGGGCGGCACTGAAGCTTTCTTT,CASSLDPTGGGTEAFF,many,TRBJ1-1,TRBD1,TRBV5-4
TGTGCCACCAGTGATTTTAAGGCGGGGCGCGGCTATGGCTACACCTTC,CATSDFKAGRGYGYTF,few,TRBJ1-2,NA,TRBV24-1
TGTGCCAGCAGTCCCAGCGGGACAGGGATTTTTGGCTACACCTTC,CASSPSGTGIFGYTF,NA,TRBJ1-2,TRBD1,TRBV13
TGTGCCAGTAGCTCTTGGCAGGGGAGTAGAGATACGCAGTATTTT,CASSSWQGSRDTQYF,many,TRBJ2-3,NA,TRBV19
TGTGCCAGCAGCTTGCTTACAGGGCTTGAGACCCAGTACTTC,CASSLLTGLETQYF,few,TRBJ2-5,NA,TRBV7-9
TGTGCCAGCAGCAAAGCGTCTAGCGGATACTACAATGAGCAGTTCTTC,CASSKASSGYYNEQFF,NA,TRBJ2-1,TRBD2,TRBV6-1
TGCAGTGCCACCCGCTCAACGGAGCAGTACTTC,CSATRSTEQYF,few,TRBJ2-7,NA,TRBV20-1
TGCAGCGTCGGAACAGGGGGAGGCAACGAGCAGTTCTTC,CSVGTGGGNEQFF,few,TRBJ2-1,TRBD1,TRBV29-1
TGCAGCGTGGGAGGGACGGACCGGAATCAGCCCCAGCATTTT,CSVGGTDRNQPQHF,many,TRBJ1-5,NA,TRBV29-1
TGTGCCAGCACTGAGGGAGCCGCTGGGGCCAACGTCCTGACTTTC,CASTEGAAGANVLTF,few,TRBJ2-6,NA,TRBV28
TGTGCCAGCAATCAAGGCAGTTACTACGAGCAGTACTTC,CASNQGSYYEQYF,NA,TRBJ2-7,NA,TRBV7-3
TGTGCCAGCAGTGTCGGGGAGGCACGGGAGACCCAGTACTTC,CASSVGEARETQYF,NA,TRBJ2-5,NA,TRBV2
TGTGCCAGCTCACCAAACAGACCGAACACTGAAGCTTTCTTT,CASSPNRPNTEAFF,NA,TRBJ1-1,NA,TRBV18
TGTGCCAGCAGCGCCCCGGGACGACTTTACAATGAGCAGTTCTTC,CASSAPGRLYNEQFF,many,TRBJ2-1,NA,TRBV7-6
TGTGCTAGTGGTTTCGTTCCCCTCGCGGGTGAGCAGTTCTTC,CASGFVPLAGEQFF,NA,TRBJ2-1,NA,TRBV12-5
TGTGCCAGCAGCTTAGGCGGCGGGGGTTCTGGGGCCAACGTCCTGACTTTC,CASSLGGGGSGANVLTF,few,TRBJ2-6,TRBD2,TRBV11-3
TGTGCCAGCAGTTTCAGCTCGAAGACTAGCGGGAAAGGGGAGACCCAGTACTTC,CASSFSSKTSGKGETQYF,many,TRBJ2-5,TRBD2,TRBV12-3/TRBV12-4
TGCGCCAGCAGCCCCGGGGACAGGTCTAGGTTCTTC,CASSPGDRSRFF,few,TRBJ2-1,TRBD1,TRBV5-1
TGTGCCAGTAGTATTTCCGGACAGAGAGAGCAGTACTTC,CASSISGQREQYF,NA,TRBJ2-7,NA,TRBV19
TGTGCCAGCAGCCCGTCGGTGGGAGTAGACACCGGGGAGCTGTTTTTT,CASSPSVGVDTGELFF,few,TRBJ2-2,NA,TRBV7-9
TGTGCCAGCAGTTTGTCAGGGGGTCAGCCCCAGCATTTT,CASSLSGGQPQHF,NA,TRBJ1-5,TRBD1,TRBV12-3/TRBV12-4
TGCGCCAGCAGCCAAGCCACCGGGGGGTATAGCAATCAGCCCCAGCATTTT,CASSQATGGYSNQPQHF,once,TRBJ1-5,NA,TRBV4-1
TGTGCCTTCCACGGGTCGATGAGTTCACCCCTCCACTTT,CAFHGSMSSPLHF,few,TRBJ1-6,NA,TRBV30
TGCGCCAGCAGCCCAGGGCCTTGGGATGAGCAGTTCTTC,CASSPGPWDEQFF,few,TRBJ2-1,NA,TRBV5-1
TGTGCCAGCGTAGGAGAGCCGGCCCTCACCGGGCCCCTCCACTTT,CASVGEPALTGPLHF,NA,TRBJ1-6,NA,TRBV6-6
TGCGCCAGCAGCCCGGACAGTTCTGTGACTTTCTTT,CASSPDSSVTFF,NA,TRBJ1-1,NA,TRBV10-1
TGCGCCAGCAGCCCCAGCGGGGGTCACGAGCAGTACTTC,CASSPSGGHEQYF,many,TRBJ2-7,TRBD2,TRBV5-1
TGCGCCAGCACACCGGGACTAGCGGGGAGGGTAGATACGCAGTATTTT,CASTPGLAGRVDTQYF,few,TRBJ2-3,TRBD2,TRBV5-1
TGTGCCACCAAGAGGGAAACGACTGGTAGCTCCTACGAGCAGTACTTC,CATKRETTGSSYEQYF,many,TRBJ2-7,NA,TRBV2
TGCAGTGCCGGAGACGTAGGGTCCAGCTCCTACAATGAGCAGTTCTTC,CSAGDVGSSSYNEQFF,many,TRBJ2-1,NA,TRBV20-1
TGTGCCAGCCAGACAGGTTTGAACACTGAAGCTTTCTTT,CASQTGLNTEAFF,few,TRBJ1-1,NA,TRBV6-5